Reported below is one TCR beta chain. Time point given: baseline pretreatment blood. As to treatment: 15 Gy SBRT to primary tumor, nephrectomy 4 weeks later. This record belongs to a study of radiation and T cells in renal cell carcinoma. The assay was immunoSEQ multiplex PCR, and TCRdb's table has in-frame clones only and misses some. The repertoire holds around 64,000 clones, 78% seen once, with 7.3% in the top ten. Germline V gene data show CDR1 as LNHDA and CDR2 as SQIVND (reference sequence). V was trimmed by 6 bases and J by 3 bases, leaving 17 bases between them. The length of the CDR3 is 16 residues.

The sequencing used blood, collected from a patient whose treatment included radiotherapy and nephrectomy. The TCR was taken from a man aged 60-69 years with renal cell carcinoma. The V and J genes are TRBV19 and TRBJ2-2; either TRBD1 or TRBD2 may supply D (6 bases each). This chain's CDR3 is CASSPRGPPHTGELFF. DNA for the CDR3: TGTGCCAGTAGCCCCCGGGGGCCGCCACACACCGGGGAGCTGTTTTTT.